The rows below give T cell receptor beta chains drawn from one sample of a study of blood T cell repertoires in COVID-19. The protocol was immunoSEQ multiplex PCR, while the TCRdb copy is restricted to in-frame clones and leaves out a portion. The sample has some 200,000 clones, more than 85% seen once. The source material was peripheral blood. Receptors were obtained from a man aged 35-49 years with active or convalescent COVID-19. Each CDR3 is given with its conserved first and last residue. D genes are given only for firm matches. Some rows have no size entry. The others give once, few or many, or a class for an expanded clone.

abundance	d_gene	v_gene	j_gene	CDR3aa	CDR3nt
once	.	TRBV5-1	TRBJ2-7	CASSAGPYEQYF	TGCGCCAGCAGCGCGGGGCCCTACGAGCAGTACTTC
.	.	TRBV27	TRBJ2-7	CASSLSHRLNPYEQYF	TGTGCCAGCAGTCTCTCACACCGCCTGAACCCCTACGAGCAGTACTTC
once	.	TRBV6-5	TRBJ1-1	CASSYSVDTEAFF	TGTGCCAGCAGTTATAGTGTTGACACTGAAGCTTTCTTT
.	TRBD1	TRBV11-1	TRBJ1-2	CASSLGQYYGYTF	TGTGCCAGCAGCTTGGGACAGTACTATGGCTACACCTTC
.	.	TRBV11-2	TRBJ1-4	CASSLVFGEKLFF	TGTGCCAGCAGCTTAGTATTCGGGGAAAAACTGTTTTTT
.	TRBD1	TRBV19	TRBJ1-5	CASSRGQINQPQHF	TGTGCCAGTAGTAGGGGACAGATCAATCAGCCCCAGCATTTT
.	.	TRBV5-1	TRBJ2-3	CASKGGGLGTDTQYF	TGCGCCAGCAAAGGGGGGGGTCTAGGTACAGATACGCAGTATTTT
.	.	TRBV28	TRBJ1-6	CAMREAYNSPLHF	TGTGCGATGAGGGAAGCCTATAATTCACCCCTCCACTTT
.	.	TRBV7-9	TRBJ1-2	CASSLDRRGGYTF	TGTGCCAGCAGCTTAGACAGGAGAGGAGGCTACACCTTC
.	TRBD1	TRBV11-2	TRBJ1-6	CASSLEDRGSLHF	TGTGCCAGCAGCTTAGAGGACAGGGGGTCGCTCCACTTT
.	.	TRBV15	TRBJ1-1	CATSRGGMNTEAFF	TGTGCCACCAGCAGGGGGGGTATGAACACTGAAGCTTTCTTT
once	TRBD1	TRBV7-9	TRBJ1-2	CASSSQGTNYGYTF	TGTGCCAGCAGCTCACAGGGGACGAACTATGGCTACACCTTC
.	TRBD2	TRBV5-4	TRBJ2-2	CASSRLAGGANTGELFF	TGTGCCAGCAGCCGACTAGCGGGGGGCGCGAACACCGGGGAGCTGTTTTTT
once	.	TRBV15	TRBJ1-2	CATSREDSGGYTF	TGTGCCACCAGCAGAGAAGACTCCGGAGGCTACACCTTC
.	.	TRBV9	TRBJ2-5	CASAPYLLQETQYF	TGTGCCAGCGCTCCCTACCTATTACAAGAGACCCAGTACTTC
.	.	TRBV25-1	TRBJ1-6	CATVGQAVNLDYSPLHF	TGTGCCACAGTGGGGCAGGCGGTCAACCTCGACTATTCACCCCTCCACTTT
few	TRBD1	TRBV7-9	TRBJ2-7	CASSLFGTGYEQYF	TGTGCCAGCAGCTTATTCGGGACAGGGTACGAGCAGTACTTC
few	.	TRBV20-1	TRBJ2-1	CSARETAKQFF	TGCAGTGCTAGAGAGACAGCTAAGCAGTTCTTC
once	.	TRBV7-2	TRBJ2-7	CASSLAGASPSYEQYF	TGTGCCAGCAGCTTAGCGGGAGCTAGCCCCTCCTACGAGCAGTACTTC
once	.	TRBV5-4	TRBJ2-3	CASSLNRGTDTQYF	TGTGCCAGCAGCTTAAACCGAGGTACAGATACGCAGTATTTT
.	.	TRBV28	TRBJ1-1	CASIQNTEAFF	TGTGCCAGCATACAGAACACTGAAGCTTTCTTT
few	.	TRBV28	TRBJ1-1	CASIWGTGTEAFF	TGTGCCAGCATTTGGGGAACGGGAACTGAAGCTTTCTTT
.	TRBD2	TRBV7-2	TRBJ2-1	CASSLVTSGDHEQFF	TGTGCCAGCAGCTTAGTTACTAGCGGGGACCATGAGCAGTTCTTC
.	TRBD1	TRBV11-2	TRBJ1-3	CASSLRRTGTTGNTIYF	TGTGCCAGCAGCCTAAGGAGGACAGGGACTACTGGAAACACCATATATTTT
.	TRBD1	TRBV28	TRBJ1-1	CASSRAGQGQAFF	TGTGCCAGCAGTCGCGCCGGACAGGGACAAGCTTTCTTT
.	TRBD1	TRBV19	TRBJ1-2	CASSSPGTGGNGGYTF	TGTGCCAGTAGCAGTCCCGGGACAGGGGGCAACGGGGGCTACACCTTC
.	.	TRBV28	TRBJ2-7	CATGTADYEQYF	TGTGCCACCGGGACTGCAGACTACGAGCAGTACTTC
.	TRBD1	TRBV30	TRBJ1-5	CAWSGGQGPLPQHF	TGTGCCTGGAGTGGTGGACAGGGCCCGTTACCCCAGCATTTT